This T cell receptor beta chain was captured by sequencing in a study of cytomegalovirus exposure and HLA in healthy donors. PCR amplification relied on 60 Vbeta primers (plus 13 Jbeta primers). TCRdb's table, derived via immunoSEQ multiplex PCR, lists solely in-frame clones and lacks some. The sample lists under 65,000 clones; around 80% were seen once. Germline V lookup: CDR1 SGHTA, CDR2 FQGNSA. V lost 9 bases, J lost 0 bases, and 14 bases stayed unmatched. This CDR3 contains 17 residues. This TCR was recovered from a man aged 50 to 60 in good health and CMV-seronegative. This chain connects TRBV7-2 to TRBJ2-1; 7 nucleotides agree with TRBD2. The sample taken for sequencing was PBMCs. In DNA, the CDR3 is TGTGCCAGGAGGCCCTCACCCCCGGGGGGCTCCTACAATGAGCAGTTCTTC. Its protein is CARRPSPPGGSYNEQFF. Variable domain in full (rest from reference TRBV7-2 and TRBJ2-1): GAGVSQSPSNKVTEKGKDVELRCDPISGHTALYWYRQSLGQGLEFLIYFQGNSAPDKSGLPSDRFSAERTGGSVSTLTIQRTQQEDSAVYLCARRPSPPGGSYNEQFFGPGTRLTVL.